This passage covers 2 T cell receptor beta chains from one sample sequenced in a study of T cells after yellow fever vaccination. Each CDR3 protein gets one entry after TCRdb re-called the 5' RACE reads with MiXCR. The data show fewer than 650,000 distinct CDR3 sequences, with roughly a fifth seen just once and around 16% held by the top ten. Here the sequenced sample was PBMCs, taken 20 to 25 days after the first yellow fever vaccination. The receptors were sampled from a man between 18 and 35 years old who received the YFV17D yellow fever vaccine.

This chain joins TRBV11-2 and TRBJ2-1, with 8 bases fitting TRBD2. Germline V lookup: CDR1 SGHAT, CDR2 FQNNGV. The CDR3 contains 16 residues. With V trimmed by 5 bases and J by 10 bases, 16 bases remained unmatched. The CDR3: CASSRRHLAGGSEQFF. In DNA, the CDR3 is TGTGCCAGCAGCCGACGACATCTGGCGGGGGGCTCCGAGCAGTTCTTC.

The chain uses TRBV5-8 and TRBJ2-7; D ambiguous. The V and J ends lost 2 bases and 2 bases respectively, with 11 bases between them. CDR1 and CDR2 (germline): SGHTS, YDEGEE. CDR3 length equals 14 residues. CDR3 in amino acids: CASSFDLRAYEQYF. For the CDR3, the DNA is TGTGCCAGCAGCTTTGATCTCCGGGCCTACGAGCAGTACTTC.